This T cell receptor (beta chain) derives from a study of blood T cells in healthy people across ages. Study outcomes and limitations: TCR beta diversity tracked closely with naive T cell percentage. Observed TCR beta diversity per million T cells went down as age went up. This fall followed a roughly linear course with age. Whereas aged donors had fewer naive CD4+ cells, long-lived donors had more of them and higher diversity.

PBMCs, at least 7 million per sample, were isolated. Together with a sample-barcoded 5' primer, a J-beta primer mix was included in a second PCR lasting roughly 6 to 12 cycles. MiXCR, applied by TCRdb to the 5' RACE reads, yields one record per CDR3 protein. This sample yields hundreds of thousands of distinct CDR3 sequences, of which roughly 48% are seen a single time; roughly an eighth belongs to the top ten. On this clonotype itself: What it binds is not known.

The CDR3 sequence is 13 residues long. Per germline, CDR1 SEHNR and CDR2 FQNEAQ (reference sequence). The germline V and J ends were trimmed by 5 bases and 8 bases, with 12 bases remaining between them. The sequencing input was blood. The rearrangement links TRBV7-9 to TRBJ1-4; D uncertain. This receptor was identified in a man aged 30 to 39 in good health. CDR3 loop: CASSADTSEKLFF. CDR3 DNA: TGTGCCAGCAGCGCAGACACCTCCGAAAAACTGTTTTTT.